Listed here is a single T cell receptor beta chain. Its cognate antigen has yet to be identified. No clone much larger than this one lies a single base away; base qualities are absent. Participants in the prospective study were aged roughly 18 to 100 years, lived in under 30 United States geographic areas, and enrolled through a virtual design. Cohort assignment in the prospective study relied on participant-reported clinical history from a screening survey and a study questionnaire. Recovered participants in ImmuneRACE Cohort 3 were defined as having two consecutive negative NP/OP PCR tests, clearance from a healthcare professional, or resolution of symptoms. Each participant in the prospective study had whole blood, serum and a nasopharyngeal or oropharyngeal swab collected by mobile phlebotomists. Prospective study participants could optionally give additional blood draws and questionnaires over an approximately two-month period. Prospective study blood samples were shipped either frozen or at room temperature before DNA extraction.

Here V drops 0 bases and J drops 7 bases, and the junction holds 14 bases not matched to any gene. The CDR3 sequence holds 17 residues, the cysteine and phenylalanine included. The read is trimmed to its CDR3 DNA, 51 bases read in frame from base 1. According to the germline V gene, CDR1 reads MGHRA and CDR2 reads YSYEKL. This sample stems from a study of blood T cell repertoires in COVID-19 (dated by TCRdb to the early 2020s). For the study in its entirety: Samples from collaborators originated in the United States, Italy and Spain and spanned both the acute and convalescent phases of COVID-19. Samples were obtained from the ongoing ImmuneRACE study (first 160 participants) and from over 1,000 subjects provided by 6 global collaborators. The sample metadata nearly always contained a de-identified subject ID, COVID-19 status, age in years and sex. Subjects who had been exposed to COVID-19, were actively infected with it, or had recovered from it provided the deeply sampled blood TCRbeta repertoires that made up the dataset. HLA class I and class II types, where available, came from metadata supplied by the sample provider rather than from assay-based typing. The prospective study material was composed of cDNA or gDNA derived from T cells, B-cell-depleted T cells, or PBMCs. The repertoires were released in a freely available public database intended as a resource for research on the immune response to SARS-CoV-2. Study-wide findings and limitations: How much clinical and demographic metadata was included differed by source and by participant, and the metadata was provided uncurated.

TCRbeta CDR3 regions were amplified from genomic DNA using the immunoSEQ Assay, a bias-controlled multiplex PCR. The original methods were these. Within the assay, amplification of reference gene primers was used to estimate how many nucleated cells each sample contained. To quantify the absolute abundance of each unique TCRbeta CDR3 rearrangement, sequence reads were collapsed and filtered. Productive Simpson clonality was computed per sample as the square root of Simpson's diversity index over productive rearrangements. TCRdb provides this immuneACCESS table in a form limited to in-frame rearrangements. Some clones are lacking; in checked studies, under half of them reflect an unresolved V gene, and why the rest are absent is not known. V, J and clone size are taken as reported in that table, and D and trimming were inferred from the DNA itself. This sample gives roughly 330,000 clones in total; 70% to 90% of them show up just once. The top ten clones comprise approximately 5.4% of the sample.

Sequencing used PBMCs or T cells enriched from blood (not recorded which). The TCR was taken from a woman in her 30s who had recovered from COVID-19. The sequence links TRBV4-1 to TRBJ2-7, and 8 junction bases match TRBD2. The CDR3 here reads CASSQEGIAGTPREQYF. Here is the DNA: TGCGCCAGCAGCCAAGAAGGAATAGCGGGGACCCCTCGTGAGCAGTACTTC.